This T cell receptor beta chain stems from a study of T cell responses to AZD1222 COVID-19 vaccine. The ends were cut back, 3 bases at V and 3 bases at J, with 6 bases in the middle. The CDR3 is 13 residues long. Germline loops: CDR1 MRHNA, CDR2 SNTAGT. General study points: Among the donors, most were white British and more were female, and clonal diversity was possibly underestimated. Spike-wide coverage was observed for vaccine-associated CD4 TCRs, with dominant responses at 160-218 and 743-854. Repertoires were sampled only after the peak T cell response. Rises in breadth and depth of Spike-specific TCRs came after two AZD1222 doses.

With respect to this clone: Its antigen is not known.

Sequenced by immunoSEQ multiplex PCR; TCRdb stores in-frame clones only, minus some. The sample records roughly 93,000 clones, roughly 90% being singletons. This chain uses TRBV6-4 with TRBJ1-5; D unresolved. The clonotype comes from an adult in good health. This specimen consisted of peripheral blood, obtained on day 0 of AZD1222 vaccination. CDR3 in amino acids: CASSEHPNQPQHF. The CDR3 region has the DNA TGTGCCAGCAGTGAACACCCCAATCAGCCCCAGCATTTT.